This passage covers 19 T cell receptor beta chains from one sample sequenced in a study of cytomegalovirus exposure and HLA in healthy donors. Measured with immunoSEQ multiplex PCR; TCRdb has only the in-frame clones, and not every one. The sample gives 150,000 to 200,000 clones, about 83% of which show up once; approximately 1.5% is in the top ten. Sequencing was done on a sample of PBMCs. These receptors came from a woman between 18 and 30 years old in good health and CMV-seronegative.

This chain connects TRBV7-8 to TRBJ1-1; 9 positions match TRBD1. The CDR3 extends over 15 amino acids. The V segment lost 0 bases and the J segment 4 bases; nucleotides outside the gene matches: 3. The germline V gene encodes CDR1 SGHVS and CDR2 FQNEAQ. The CDR3 sequence is CASSLAGTGSTEAFF. Here the CDR3 DNA reads TGTGCCAGCAGCTTAGCCGGGACAGGGTCCACTGAAGCTTTCTTT. Drawing the rest from reference TRBV7-8 and TRBJ1-1, the complete variable domain is GAGVSQSPRYKVAKRGQDVALRCDPISGHVSLFWYQQALGQGPEFLTYFQNEAQLDKSGLPSDRFFAERPEGSVSTLKIQRTQQEDSAVYLCASSLAGTGSTEAFFGQGTRLTVV.

The rearrangement uses TRBV5-5 and TRBJ1-5; possibly TRBD1 for D (6 bases). Germline CDR1 SGHKS, CDR2 YYEKEE (reference sequence). The CDR3 covers 15 residues. V lost 4 bases to trimming and J lost 6 bases, with 17 bases between them. The CDR3 coding sequence is TGTGCCAGCAGCCGTACAGGGCAGGGTCGTCAGCCCCAGCATTTT. Translating gives CASSRTGQGRQPQHF.

J is TRBJ1-1 and V is TRBV30; maybe TRBD1 (5 bases). Germline CDR1 reads GTSNPN; CDR2 reads SVGIG (reference sequence). V dropped 4 bases and J dropped 7 bases, with 16 bases sitting between them. This CDR3 is 13 amino acids long. The CDR3 reads CAWTSPGKGEAFF. The CDR3 region has the DNA TGTGCCTGGACCTCTCCAGGGAAAGGTGAAGCTTTCTTT.

The CDR3 region has the DNA TGTGCCAGTAGTATAGCCCACGGGACACCCTTCTACGAGCAGTACTTC. Encoded protein: CASSIAHGTPFYEQYF. The V call is TRBV19, the J call TRBJ2-7; the D gene is possibly TRBD1 (6 bases). Germline values: CDR1 LNHDA, CDR2 SQIVND (reference sequence). Trimming took off 1 base at V and 3 bases at J, with 16 bases between the two ends. This CDR3 is 16 amino acids long.

V gene TRBV7-3 combines with J gene TRBJ2-1; 8 nucleotides match TRBD2. The CDR3 has 16 residues. V gave up 1 base and J gave up 8 bases; unmatched junction bases: 10. From germline, CDR1 is SGHTA and CDR2 FQGTGA. The CDR3 DNA reads as TGTGCCAGCAGCTTAAATCAGGGACTAGGCGTCTATGAGCAGTTCTTC. It encodes CASSLNQGLGVYEQFF. Full variable domain (outside the CDR3, taken from reference TRBV7-3 and TRBJ2-1): GAGVSQTPSNKVTEKGKYVELRCDPISGHTALYWYRQSLGQGPEFLIYFQGTGAADDSGLPNDRFFAVRPEGSVSTLKIQRTERGDSAVYLCASSLNQGLGVYEQFFGPGTRLTVL.

The chain is built from TRBV7-9 and TRBJ1-1; 8 positions match TRBD1. The CDR3 sequence is 15 residues long. The V and J ends lost 4 bases and 2 bases, in that order; junction bases with no gene match: 6. CDR1 SEHNR and CDR2 FQNEAQ come from the germline V gene (reference sequence). As DNA, the CDR3 is TGTGCCAGCAGCTCCGGGACAGGCGTAAACACTGAAGCTTTCTTT. Its protein product is CASSSGTGVNTEAFF.

The gene calls are TRBV27 and TRBJ1-6, with 9 bases identical to TRBD1. Germline trimming cut 5 bases from V and 8 bases from J; bases unmatched to any gene: 10. Germline CDR1 MNHEY, CDR2 SMNVEV (reference sequence). This CDR3 is built from 16 residues. CDR3: CASSRDRVGSHSPLHF. For the CDR3, the DNA is TGTGCCAGCAGTCGGGACAGGGTCGGTTCGCATTCACCCCTCCACTTT.

CDR3: CASSPGQGTEQYF. The CDR3 coding sequence is TGTGCCAGCTCACCAGGACAGGGCACCGAGCAGTACTTC. V usage is TRBV18 and J usage is TRBJ2-7, with 8 bases fitting TRBD1. This CDR3 has 13 residues. Trimming at V came to 2 bases and at J to 6 bases, leaving 3 bases not matched to a gene. The germline gives CDR1 KGHSH, CDR2 LQKENI.

A single count supports this clone. The chain recombines TRBV5-4 with TRBJ2-2, with 10 bases lining up with TRBD1. Losses at the gene ends were 4 bases for V and 4 bases for J; bases not matched to a gene: 10. Germline CDR1 and CDR2: SGHNT and YYREEE (reference sequence). This CDR3 contains 17 residues. The CDR3 sequence: CASSRNRQGAFTGELFF. The CDR3, as DNA: TGTGCCAGCAGCCGAAATAGACAGGGGGCCTTCACCGGGGAGCTGTTTTTT. Looking up the rest from reference TRBV5-4 and TRBJ2-2 gives the full variable domain: ETGVTQSPTHLIKTRGQQVTLRCSSQSGHNTVSWYQQALGQGPQFIFQYYREEENGRGNFPPRFSGLQFPNYSSELNVNALELDDSALYLCASSRNRQGAFTGELFFGEGSRLTVL.

This sequence joins TRBV5-1 and TRBJ1-1; D might be TRBD1 (5 bases). V was cut by 4 bases and J by 8 bases, with 12 bases left in between. Germline CDR1 SGHRS, CDR2 YFSETQ. The CDR3 loop spans 12 amino acids. CDR3 sequence: CASSPRGGEAFF. CDR3 bases: TGCGCCAGCAGCCCACGGGGGGGAGAAGCTTTCTTT.

The chain recombines TRBV7-8 with TRBJ1-1; D unclear. CDR1 is SGHVS and CDR2 is FQNEAQ in the germline V gene. CDR3 length: 13 residues. V shed 3 bases and J shed 3 bases, with 8 bases lying between them. The CDR3 DNA reads TGTGCCAGCAGCTTTGAGAGGGACACTGAAGCTTTCTTT. Its translation is CASSFERDTEAFF.

J is TRBJ2-1 and V is TRBV9; 9 bases match TRBD2. In germline, CDR1 is SGDLS, CDR2 YYNGEE. The CDR3 runs to 15 residues. V gave up 3 bases and J gave up 5 bases; unmatched junction bases: 6. The DNA of the CDR3 is TGTGCCAGCAGCGGTAGCGGGAGTTGGGACAATGAGCAGTTCTTC. Its protein is CASSGSGSWDNEQFF.

This chain connects TRBV29-1 to TRBJ2-5; D perhaps matches TRBD1 (6 bases). The V end lost 0 bases, the J end lost 12 bases, and 14 bases lay between the germline ends. Germline CDR1 is SQVTM and CDR2 is ANQGSEA. The CDR3 sequence is 12 residues long. CDR3 in DNA: TGCAGCGTTGAAGAAGGCCGACAGGTGGAGTACTTC. Protein product: CSVEEGRQVEYF. Looking up the rest from reference TRBV29-1 and TRBJ2-5 gives the full variable domain: SAVISQKPSRDICQRGTSLTIQCQVDSQVTMMFWYRQQPGQSLTLIATANQGSEATYESGFVIDKFPISRPNLTFSTLTVSNMSPEDSSIYLCSVEEGRQVEYFGPGTRLLVL.

The chain couples TRBV15 to TRBJ1-2; D is uncertain. CDR1 and CDR2 (germline): LNHNV, YYDKDF (reference sequence). This CDR3 has 13 residues. V was cut by 0 bases and J by 6 bases, with 8 bases left in between. The CDR3 protein is CATSRDLTDGYTF. For the CDR3, the DNA is TGTGCCACCAGCAGAGATCTAACAGATGGCTACACCTTC.

This clone was seen a single time. The rearrangement links TRBV4-1 to TRBJ2-5; 7 nucleotides agree with TRBD2. J lost 5 bases, V lost 0 bases, and 9 bases had no gene match. The CDR3 is 16 residues long. Germline loops: CDR1 MGHRA, CDR2 YSYEKL. The CDR3 loop reads CASSQEIRDYVETQYF. CDR3 bases: TGCGCCAGCAGCCAAGAAATTAGGGACTACGTTGAGACCCAGTACTTC.

The chain combines TRBV2 with TRBJ1-5, with D maybe TRBD1 (5 bases). V was cut by 6 bases and J by 6 bases, with 15 bases left in between. The CDR3 is 14 residues long. The germline CDR1 and CDR2 sequences are SNHLY and FYNNEI. The CDR3 bases are TGTGCCAGCAGACAACAGCAGGGCGGTCAGCCCCAGCATTTT. This translates into CASRQQQGGQPQHF.

This clone has more than one count but fewer than ten. V is TRBV7-9 and J is TRBJ2-1, with 9 bases aligning to TRBD1. The V gene end was trimmed by 4 bases and the J gene end by 8 bases; junction bases not matched to a gene: 12. The CDR3 runs 16 residues. Germline V lookup: CDR1 SEHNR, CDR2 FQNEAQ (reference sequence). The CDR3 protein is CASSSFRDRVVHEQFF. The CDR3 DNA reads as TGTGCCAGCAGCTCGTTCCGGGACAGGGTCGTCCATGAGCAGTTCTTC. Full variable domain (missing parts from reference TRBV7-9 and TRBJ2-1): DTGVSQNPRHKITKRGQNVTFRCDPISEHNRLYWYRQTLGQGPEFLTYFQNEAQLEKSRLLSDRFSAERPKGSFSTLEIQRTEQGDSAMYLCASSSFRDRVVHEQFFGPGTRLTVL.

CDR3 sequence (DNA): TGTGCCAGCAGCCGGTGGACAGGGGGCGATGAAAAACTGTTTTTT. It specifies CASSRWTGGDEKLFF. The chain uses TRBV7-9 and TRBJ1-4, with 11 bases aligning to TRBD1. Germline-derived CDR1 and CDR2 are SEHNR and FQNEAQ (reference sequence). Losses at the gene ends were 5 bases for V and 6 bases for J; bases not matched to a gene: 5. The CDR3 covers 15 residues.

This sequence joins TRBV30 and TRBJ1-2; no clear D gene. The germline gives CDR1 GTSNPN, CDR2 SVGIG (reference sequence). The CDR3 runs 14 residues. Trimming left V 4 bases short and J 6 bases short, with 18 bases between. Here the CDR3 reads CAWTILSPRHGYTF. The CDR3 DNA reads as TGTGCCTGGACCATACTTAGCCCTCGTCATGGCTACACCTTC.